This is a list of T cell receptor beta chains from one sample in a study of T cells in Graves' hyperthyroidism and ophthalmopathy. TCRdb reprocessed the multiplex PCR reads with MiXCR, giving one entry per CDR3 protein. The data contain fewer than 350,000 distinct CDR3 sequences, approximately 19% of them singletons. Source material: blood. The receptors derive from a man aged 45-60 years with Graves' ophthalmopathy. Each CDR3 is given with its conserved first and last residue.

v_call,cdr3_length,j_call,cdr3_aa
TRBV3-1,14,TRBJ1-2,CASSQRGTSWGYTF
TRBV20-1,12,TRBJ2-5,CSAGPRGETQYF
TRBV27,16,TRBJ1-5,CASSLSRTYSNQPQHF
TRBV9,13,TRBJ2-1,CASSVELYNEQFF
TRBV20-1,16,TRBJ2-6,CSAIGQGGSGANVLTF
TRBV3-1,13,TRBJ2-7,CASSLKQTYEQYF
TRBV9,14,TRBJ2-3,CASSVGPQEDTQYF
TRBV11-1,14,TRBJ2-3,CASSLLTNTDTQYF
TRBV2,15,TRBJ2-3,CASTDGRRGTDTQYF
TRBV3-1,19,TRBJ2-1,CASSLWIPSGKSPYNEQFF
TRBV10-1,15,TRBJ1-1,CASSEQGWGNTEAFF
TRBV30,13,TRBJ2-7,CAWSVPGPYEQYF
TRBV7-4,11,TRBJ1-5,CAGGGELPQHF
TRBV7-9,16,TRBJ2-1,CASSLPAGTGGYEQFF
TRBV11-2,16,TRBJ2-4,CASSQAIRGEGGIQYF
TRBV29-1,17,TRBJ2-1,CSVPGTSGLSSYNEQFF
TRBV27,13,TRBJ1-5,CASSLGARQPQHF
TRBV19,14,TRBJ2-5,CASRRTGNSETQYF
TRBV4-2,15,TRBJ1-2,CASSQEGQGNYGYTF
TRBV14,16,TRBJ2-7,CASSQGPRVVTDEQYF
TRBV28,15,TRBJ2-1,CASRPGTDPYNEQFF
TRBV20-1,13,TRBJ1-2,CSAQKQGIGGYTF
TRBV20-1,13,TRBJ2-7,CSARDLRGYEQYF
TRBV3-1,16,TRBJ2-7,CASSQDRIRQVDEQYF
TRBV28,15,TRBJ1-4,CASRPRGRDNEKLFF
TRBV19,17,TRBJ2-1,CASSMIPSGSYYNEQFF
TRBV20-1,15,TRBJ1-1,CSARGTIGMNTEAFF
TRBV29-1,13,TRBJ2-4,CSVGLEAKNIQYF
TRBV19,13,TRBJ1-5,CASSKGIEQPQHF